This T cell receptor (beta chain) was captured by sequencing in a study of T cell responses to AZD1222 COVID-19 vaccine. Study-wide findings and caveats: Rises in breadth and depth of Spike-specific TCRs came after two AZD1222 doses. Donors in the cohort were predominantly white British and more often female, and clonal diversity was possibly underestimated.

Sequencing used immunoSEQ multiplex PCR; TCRdb keeps in-frame clones, though not all of them. The sample shows around 120,000 clones, roughly 90% of them seen only once. Concerning this clone: Antigen unknown.

The CDR3 consists of 16 residues. Germline loops: CDR1 SGHNT, CDR2 YENEEA. V was shortened by 1 base and J by 2 bases, with 15 bases between the two germline ends. This TCR derives from an adult in good health. Sample: peripheral blood, taken on day 0 of MenACWY control vaccination. The V call is TRBV11-3, the J call TRBJ2-7; possibly TRBD2 for D (5 bases). CDR3 in amino acids: CASSLGGVSGAYEQYF. Written as DNA, the CDR3 is TGTGCCAGCAGCTTAGGAGGCGTATCCGGGGCCTACGAGCAGTACTTC.